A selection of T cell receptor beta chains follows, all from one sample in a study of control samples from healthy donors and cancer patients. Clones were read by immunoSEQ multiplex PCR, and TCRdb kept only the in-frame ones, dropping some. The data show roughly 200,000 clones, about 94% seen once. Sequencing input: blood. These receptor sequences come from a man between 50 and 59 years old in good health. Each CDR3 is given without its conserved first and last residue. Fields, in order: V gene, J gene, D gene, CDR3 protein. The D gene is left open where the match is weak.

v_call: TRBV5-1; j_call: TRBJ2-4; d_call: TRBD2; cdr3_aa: ASSTSGGMDIQY
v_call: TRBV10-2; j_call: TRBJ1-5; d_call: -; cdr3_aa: ASREDRSNQPQH
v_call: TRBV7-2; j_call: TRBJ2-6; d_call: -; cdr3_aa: ASSSGGLGANVLT
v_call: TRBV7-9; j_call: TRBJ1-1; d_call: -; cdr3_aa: ASSSDRNTEAF
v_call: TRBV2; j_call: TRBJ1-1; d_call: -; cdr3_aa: ASSEALGGAEAF
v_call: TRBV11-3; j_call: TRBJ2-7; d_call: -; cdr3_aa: ASSQGQTYEQY
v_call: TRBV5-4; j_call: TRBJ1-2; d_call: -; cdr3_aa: ASTDGANYGYT
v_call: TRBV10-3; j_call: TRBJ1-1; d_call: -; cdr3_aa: AIGQNTEAF
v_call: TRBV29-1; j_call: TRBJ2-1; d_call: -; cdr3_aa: SVGRGKGTNEQF
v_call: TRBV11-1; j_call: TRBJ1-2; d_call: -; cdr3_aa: ASSFTNTYGYT
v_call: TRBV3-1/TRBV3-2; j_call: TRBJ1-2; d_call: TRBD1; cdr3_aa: ASSHPGQGIGYT
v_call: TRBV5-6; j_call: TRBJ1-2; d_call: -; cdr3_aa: ASSLEPYGYT
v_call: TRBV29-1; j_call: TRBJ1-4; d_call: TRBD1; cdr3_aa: SVRTGITEKLF
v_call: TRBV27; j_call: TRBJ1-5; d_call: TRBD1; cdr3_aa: ASSQTLTGSGQPQH
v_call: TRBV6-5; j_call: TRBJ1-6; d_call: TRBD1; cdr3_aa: ASTTGGPYSPLH
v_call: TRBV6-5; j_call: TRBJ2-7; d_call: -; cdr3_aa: ASTLESPFRHEQY
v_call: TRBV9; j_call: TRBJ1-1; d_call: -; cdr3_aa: ASSVGDAYEAF
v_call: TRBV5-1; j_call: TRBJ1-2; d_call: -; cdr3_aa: ASKQTGTGDNGYT
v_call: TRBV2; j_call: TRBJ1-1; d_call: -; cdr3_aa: ASSVFGQNTEAF
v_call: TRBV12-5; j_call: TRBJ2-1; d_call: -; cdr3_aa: ASALPPDEQF
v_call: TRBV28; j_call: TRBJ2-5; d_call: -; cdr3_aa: ASSLKFPQAQY
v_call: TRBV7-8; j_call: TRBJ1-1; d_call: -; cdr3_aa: ASSITGNTEAF